These 4 T cell receptor beta chains came from one sample sequenced in a study of T cells in narcolepsy. Here immunoSEQ multiplex PCR was the method, and the copy in TCRdb shows in-frame clones only, minus some. The top ten hold roughly 19% of the sample, which has roughly 2,500 clones, 26% seen once. For these receptors, no antigen is known. Sequenced sample: cultured CD4+ T cells from cerebrospinal fluid. Source of these receptors: a human donor with narcolepsy.

This clone was counted only a few times. The J gene is TRBJ2-7, the V gene TRBV11-2; 8 nucleotides line up with TRBD1. The ends lost 1 base at V and 3 bases at J; junction bases unmatched: 8. Germline loops: CDR1 SGHAT, CDR2 FQNNGV. This CDR3 is built from 16 residues. CDR3 in DNA: TGTGCCAGCAGCTTAGGCCTGGACAGGGCGATCTACGAGCAGTACTTC. Its protein product is CASSLGLDRAIYEQYF. Based on the CDR3 plus reference TRBV11-2 and TRBJ2-7, the full variable domain is EAGVAQSPRYKIIEKRQSVAFWCNPISGHATLYWYQQILGQGPKLLIQFQNNGVVDDSQLPKDRFSAERLKGVDSTLKIQPAKLEDSAVYLCASSLGLDRAIYEQYFGPGTRLTVT.

In regard to this clone: A far larger clone is only one base removed, so a read error is likely. The chain recombines TRBV7-2 with TRBJ1-3; D unresolved. The CDR3 loop spans 14 amino acids. Trimming took 5 bases from V and 0 from J, leaving 8 bases between them. Germline lookup yields CDR1 SGHTA and CDR2 FQGNSA. The CDR3: CASSLTYSGNTIYF. CDR3 DNA: TGTGCCAGCAGCCTCACATACTCTGGAAACACCATATATTTT.

This clone was seen more than once but under ten times. It differs at one base from a far larger clone, so likely a read error. Other DNA sequences within the sample encode an identical CDR3. The chain combines TRBV5-6 with TRBJ2-2; either TRBD1 or TRBD2 may fit D (6 bases each). The CDR3 loop spans 16 amino acids. In germline, CDR1 is SGHDT, CDR2 YYEEEE. Trimming removed 1 base at V and 5 bases at J, with 15 bases between. In DNA, the CDR3 is TGTGCCAGCAGCTTGAGGGGGACCGGGAGAACCGGGGAGCTGTTTTTT. It is translated as CASSLRGTGRTGELFF.

The rearrangement joins TRBV9 to TRBJ1-5; unclear D gene. Germline lookup yields CDR1 SGDLS and CDR2 YYNGEE. Trimming cost V 4 bases and J 4 bases, with 15 bases left between them. The CDR3 contains 15 residues. The CDR3 loop is CASSNRGTLNQPQHF. The DNA for the CDR3 is TGTGCCAGCAGCAACCGGGGTACCCTTAATCAGCCCCAGCATTTT.